The 13 T cell receptor beta chains below come from one sample, sequenced in a study of radiation and T cells in renal cell carcinoma. Sequenced by immunoSEQ multiplex PCR; TCRdb stores in-frame clones only, minus some. The sample lists 50,000 to 75,000 clones, roughly 79% occurring once. Regarding time point: baseline pretreatment blood. Noted treatment: 15 Gy SBRT to primary tumor, nephrectomy 4 weeks later. The specimen was blood, collected from a patient whose treatment included radiotherapy and nephrectomy. The receptors shown here come from a man aged 55-75 years with renal cell carcinoma.

This chain links TRBV19 with TRBJ1-1; the D is unclear. Trimming removed 11 bases from V and 0 bases from J, with 13 bases in between. Per germline, CDR1 LNHDA and CDR2 SQIVND (reference sequence). The CDR3 is 13 amino acids. The DNA for the CDR3 is TGTGCCTGTTCGGTACAGATGAACACTGAAGCTTTCTTT. Residues: CACSVQMNTEAFF.

V gene TRBV18 combines with J gene TRBJ1-4, with TRBD1 matching over 9 bases. Germline lookup yields CDR1 KGHSH and CDR2 LQKENI. The CDR3 loop spans 14 amino acids. J gave up 5 bases and V 5 bases, and 3 bases lay outside the gene matches. This CDR3 is CASSSDRGNEKLFF. CDR3 nucleotide sequence: TGTGCCAGCTCATCAGACAGGGGGAATGAAAAACTGTTTTTT.

This chain uses TRBV21-1 with TRBJ2-7; the D call of TRBD1 is as the table states it, not checked on the DNA. TRBV21-1 is a pseudogene locus. CDR3 length equals 16 residues. The CDR3 loop is CASSKTRDRASYEQYV. In nucleotides, the CDR3 is TGTGCCAGCAGCAAAACCCGGGACAGGGCATCCTACGAGCAGTACGTC.

The V and J genes are TRBV5-4 and TRBJ2-3; no definite D call. This CDR3 is 15 amino acids long. Germline CDR1 SGHNT, CDR2 YYREEE (reference sequence). V dropped 0 bases and J dropped 4 bases, with 12 bases sitting between them. The CDR3 DNA reads TGTGCCAGCAGCTTGGCCGGCCAGTTGGCAGATACGCAGTATTTT. It translates to CASSLAGQLADTQYF.

The rearrangement joins TRBV7-9 to TRBJ2-2, with 7 nucleotides matching TRBD2. Per germline, CDR1 SEHNR and CDR2 FQNEAQ (reference sequence). The V and J ends lost 5 bases and 2 bases, in that order; junction bases with no gene match: 5. CDR3 size: 15 residues. The CDR3 is CASSHSSGNTGELFF. The CDR3 DNA reads TGTGCCAGCAGCCACTCTAGCGGCAACACCGGGGAGCTGTTTTTT.

This chain joins TRBV6-5 and TRBJ1-1; weak D call: TRBD1 (6 bases). The CDR3 length is 14 residues. Trimming removed 5 bases from V and 1 base from J, with 11 bases in between. The germline CDR1 and CDR2 sequences are MNHEY and SVGAGI. The CDR3 region has the DNA TGTGCCAGCAGTCCGAGGGACACGAACACTGAAGCTTTCTTT. It specifies CASSPRDTNTEAFF.

This clone has a handful of counts. DNA for the CDR3: TGTGCCAGCGCCCAGACTAGCGCCCAAGAGACCCAGTACTTC. This codes for CASAQTSAQETQYF. The chain uses TRBV7-9 and TRBJ2-5; 8 bases fit TRBD2. CDR1 is SEHNR, CDR2 FQNEAQ, per germline (reference sequence). After removal of 8 bases from V and 1 base from J, the junction contained 6 bases not matched to a gene. This CDR3 is built from 14 residues.

The chain carries TRBV19 and TRBJ2-7; D possibly matches TRBD1 or TRBD2 (6 bases each). The length of the CDR3 is 15 residues. Trimming left V 5 bases short and J 1 base short, with 15 bases between. Germline V gives CDR1 LNHDA, CDR2 SQIVND (reference sequence). The CDR3: CASSPQGGSSYEQYF. The DNA of the CDR3 is TGTGCCAGTAGTCCCCAAGGGGGGAGTTCCTACGAGCAGTACTTC.

DNA for the CDR3: TGTGCCAGCAGCGTTCCCTCGGGACTAGCGGGGGGGGCTTACAATGAGCAGTTCTTC. Its translation is CASSVPSGLAGGAYNEQFF. The gene calls are TRBV9 and TRBJ2-1; TRBD2 aligns across 16 bases. V was pared by 2 bases and J by 4 bases, with 9 bases of the junction left unmatched. Germline values: CDR1 SGDLS, CDR2 YYNGEE. CDR3 length equals 19 residues.

The chain is built from TRBV19 and TRBJ2-2, with 11 bases identical to TRBD2. Germline CDR1 LNHDA, CDR2 SQIVND (reference sequence). The junction had 7 bases not matched to a gene; V was cut back by 6 bases and J by 4 bases. This CDR3 has 16 amino acids. Here the CDR3 DNA reads TGTGCCAGTAGGAGTAGCGGGGGGGCCAGCACCGGGGAGCTGTTTTTT. Residues: CASRSSGGASTGELFF.

The CDR3 DNA is TGTGCCAGCAGTTCCTTTAGGGGGGGCCGCACAGATACGCAGTATTTT. This translates into CASSSFRGGRTDTQYF. The chain uses TRBV6-5 and TRBJ2-3, with D tentatively TRBD2 (7 bases). The V end lost 4 bases, the J end lost 1 base, and 15 bases lay between the germline ends. The CDR3 is 16 amino acids. Germline V gene lookup returns CDR1 MNHEY and CDR2 SVGAGI.

The rearrangement joins TRBV5-6 to TRBJ1-2; 7 nucleotides agree with TRBD1. CDR1 and CDR2 (germline): SGHDT, YYEEEE. CDR3 length: 16 residues. Trimming took 0 bases from V and 6 from J; bases not matched to a gene: 11. CDR3 nucleotide sequence: TGTGCCAGCAGCTTGGCACGACAGGGCTCTGGCCATGGCTACACCTTC. Translating it yields CASSLARQGSGHGYTF.

This clone was recorded a few times. The chain combines TRBV6-1 with TRBJ2-7; TRBD1 matches 9 bases. CDR1 MNHNS and CDR2 SASEGT come from the germline V gene. The CDR3 loop spans 13 amino acids. V was clipped by 6 bases and J by 5 bases; unmatched bases: 5. The CDR3 loop reads CASRGQGIHEQYF. CDR3 nucleotides: TGTGCCAGCAGGGGACAGGGTATCCACGAGCAGTACTTC.